This section outlines one T cell receptor (beta chain) sequence together with its context. The germline gives CDR1 SGHNT, CDR2 YYREEE (reference sequence). The CDR3 contains 14 residues. Trimming took off 0 bases at V and 4 bases at J, with 7 bases between the two ends. Each subset's genomic DNA was split evenly across several immunoSEQ plates. Profiling relied on immunoSEQ multiplex PCR, and the TCRdb table lists in-frame clones only, not all of them. The data show more than 2,000,000 clones, with around nine tenths seen just once and about 0.13% held by the top ten. This entry belongs to a study of shared clonotypes between healthy human individuals. Study background: With ages of 18 to 49, the donors were a couple of women and a few men.

The TCR sequence derives from a man between 18 and 29 years old in good health. Source material: naive CD4+ T cells sorted from blood. The subset is: CD45RA+ positively selected. V is TRBV5-4 and J is TRBJ2-2; D remains unclear. DNA for the CDR3: TGTGCCAGCAGCTTGGCCGGTAGCACCGGGGAGCTGTTTTTT. Translation: CASSLAGSTGELFF.